This T cell receptor (beta chain) derives from a study of lymphopenia after photon versus proton radiotherapy. General study points: Oligoclonal CD8+ Temra expansion after nadir drove photon patients' diversity drop. Relative stability marked proton patients; photon patients lost diversity and naive cells.

The repertoire was sequenced with immunoSEQ multiplex PCR; TCRdb's copy has only in-frame clones and lacks some. The sample records around 30,000 clones, 85% to 90% being singletons. Remarks on this clone: Antigen: not known.

From germline, CDR1 is MGHRA and CDR2 YSYEKL. The CDR3 has 16 amino acids. V trimming: 4 bases; J trimming: 6 bases; junction bases outside the gene matches: 7. The chain links TRBV4-1 to TRBJ2-2; TRBD1 agrees at 11 bases. The TCR sequence derives from a woman in her 70s with pancreatic cancer. Some clones in this sample may be carry-over from other donors' samples. The sample here was peripheral blood, taken from a patient treated with proton-based radiotherapy. DNA of the CDR3: TGCGCCAGCAGCCGGGCTCCGGGACAGGGGGCCGGGGAGCTGTTTTTT. It is translated as CASSRAPGQGAGELFF.